This is a list of T cell receptor beta chains from one sample in a study of vaccination and CD4 T cells after COVID-19. TCRdb independently ran MiXCR on the PCR reads; one entry per CDR3 protein. The table has approximately 15,000 distinct CDR3 sequences, around 48% seen once. Their specific antigens are unknown. Sequencing input: CD4+ T cells from blood, cultured in vitro. Receptors were obtained from a human donor who had recovered from COVID-19. CDR3s leave out the opening cysteine and the closing phenylalanine or tryptophan. The D gene is left open where the match is weak. Expanded clones are given a class, and other clones once, few, many or no size at all.

J gene | D gene | V gene | clone size | CDR3 protein
TRBJ1-2 | . | TRBV20-1 | . | SARPFASARGYT
TRBJ2-7 | TRBD2 | TRBV6-5 | . | ASSYQFGASGTHEQY
TRBJ2-7 | TRBD1 | TRBV7-8 | . | ASSATGGPNEQY
TRBJ2-2 | . | TRBV7-8 | . | ASSFDSGNTGELF
TRBJ1-5 | . | TRBV19 | . | ASSNLALGGLSNQPQH
TRBJ1-1 | . | TRBV6-5 | . | ASSYGRYNGQSEAF
TRBJ1-1 | . | TRBV5-4 | . | ASSLDAAGQQAF
TRBJ1-5 | TRBD1 | TRBV18 | . | ASSLTGSGNQPQH
TRBJ2-1 | TRBD2 | TRBV7-2 | . | ASTIRGGGAYNEQF
TRBJ1-2 | . | TRBV20-1 | . | SVGGGDYGYT
TRBJ1-6 | . | TRBV6-5 | few | ASSYLNSPLH
TRBJ2-7 | . | TRBV6-5 | . | ASSYLTQGQAPYEQY
TRBJ2-5 | TRBD2 | TRBV4-1 | . | ASSQDRLFTSGPQETQY
TRBJ1-1 | . | TRBV2 | . | ASSAWGGKVEAF
TRBJ2-5 | TRBD2 | TRBV2 | few | ASLVPGLAGGPRSETQY
TRBJ2-5 | . | TRBV4-1 | few | ASSQAQTVQETQY
TRBJ2-3 | . | TRBV27 | . | ASSFASFTRGNTAQY
TRBJ1-2 | TRBD1 | TRBV5-1 | . | ASSLGAGDSYGYT
TRBJ1-2 | . | TRBV24-1 | . | ATSDQTDGYT
TRBJ2-3 | . | TRBV7-3 | . | ASSLIVGDTQY
TRBJ2-3 | . | TRBV20-1 | . | SARGTDTQY
TRBJ1-1 | TRBD1 | TRBV5-4 | few | ASRDGQEGTEAF
TRBJ2-5 | . | TRBV6-1 | . | ASSEEVGVETQY
TRBJ2-5 | TRBD1 | TRBV18 | . | ASSPTGGETQY
TRBJ2-1 | TRBD2 | TRBV20-1 | once | SARGSRTSGYNEQF
TRBJ2-7 | . | TRBV20-1 | . | SAQRDRYEQY
TRBJ2-1 | TRBD1 | TRBV6-5 | medium-sized | ASSWGQPSVNEQF
TRBJ2-7 | . | TRBV18 | . | ASSPQGTYEQY
TRBJ1-5 | . | TRBV12-3/TRBV12-4 | few | ASSLEGRGNQPQH
TRBJ1-1 | . | TRBV7-2 | few | ASSLARGWVTEAF
TRBJ1-2 | . | TRBV19 | . | ASSIGRALTGYT
TRBJ2-3 | TRBD2 | TRBV6-1 | few | ASSHRGAGGLADTQY
TRBJ2-7 | . | TRBV28 | . | ASRVGQAGSREQY
TRBJ1-6 | . | TRBV11-2 | few | ASSLEPGNSPLH
TRBJ1-2 | TRBD1 | TRBV6-5 | . | ASSLQGTYGYT
TRBJ2-5 | TRBD2 | TRBV20-1 | few | SANRLAGGETQY
TRBJ1-6 | . | TRBV28 | . | ASLRQAPGALH
TRBJ2-7 | . | TRBV6-1 | few | ASIGGQGTPYEQY
TRBJ2-3 | . | TRBV20-1 | few | SASPLGGSDTQY
TRBJ2-1 | TRBD2 | TRBV7-2 | once | ASSGGGGRTF
TRBJ1-3 | . | TRBV6-1 | . | ASSGGALISGNTIY
TRBJ1-5 | . | TRBV7-2 | . | ASSPRGDQPQH
TRBJ2-6 | . | TRBV19 | . | ASSIGQIFSGANVLT
TRBJ2-3 | TRBD1 | TRBV2 | few | ASRETGLLTDTQY
TRBJ1-5 | . | TRBV6-1 | . | ASSEAKVWQPQH
TRBJ1-1 | . | TRBV7-9 | . | ASSLGGALGTEAF
TRBJ2-7 | . | TRBV27 | . | ASSFGDRAPKASREQY
TRBJ2-7 | . | TRBV12-3/TRBV12-4 | . | ASSLASGGEQY
TRBJ2-3 | TRBD1 | TRBV20-1 | few | SAIRTGATDTQY
TRBJ2-5 | TRBD2 | TRBV27 | . | ASSLLAGVPETQY
TRBJ1-3 | . | TRBV4-1 | . | ASSQEGGNSGNTIY